The 6 T cell receptor beta chains given below trace back to one sample, sequenced in a study of T cell changes during pregnancy in multiple sclerosis. The repertoire was sequenced with immunoSEQ multiplex PCR; TCRdb's copy has only in-frame clones and lacks some. Among about 72,000 clones, more than 80% were seen once, and the ten largest hold around 0.9%. The specimen comprised peripheral blood, sampled in the second trimester of pregnancy. These receptor sequences come from a female donor with multiple sclerosis, enrolled in a pregnancy study.

The genes are TRBV15 and TRBJ1-4; TRBD1 might be the D (5 bases). The germline V gene has CDR1 LNHNV and CDR2 YYDKDF (reference sequence). Trimming left V 0 bases short and J 8 bases short, with 16 bases between. The CDR3 is 16 residues long. The CDR3 loop reads CATSREGARVGEKLFF. The CDR3 DNA is TGTGCCACCAGCAGAGAGGGCGCCAGGGTTGGGGAAAAACTGTTTTTT.

This chain uses TRBV5-1 with TRBJ2-3; the match to TRBD2 covers 12 bases. Germline V CDR1 and CDR2: SGHRS, YFSETQ. There are 18 residues in the CDR3. Losses at the gene ends were 3 bases for V and 8 bases for J; bases not matched to a gene: 16. CDR3 protein: CASSYSILAGGLLVTQYF. The CDR3 DNA is TGCGCCAGCAGCTACTCGATACTAGCGGGGGGCCTCTTGGTTACGCAGTATTTT. The full variable domain, completed using reference TRBV5-1 and TRBJ2-3, is KAGVTQTPRYLIKTRGQQVTLSCSPISGHRSVSWYQQTPGQGLQFLFEYFSETQRNKGNFPGRFSGRQFSNSRSEMNVSTLELGDSALYLCASSYSILAGGLLVTQYFGPGTRLTVL.

This chain connects TRBV11-2 to TRBJ1-2; D ambiguous. Germline V lookup: CDR1 SGHAT, CDR2 FQNNGV. The CDR3 is made up of 14 amino acids. The V gene lost 5 bases and the J gene lost 3 bases, with 13 bases spanning the gap. This chain's CDR3 is CASSPGLGDYGYTF. In nucleotides, the CDR3 is TGTGCCAGCAGCCCCGGACTGGGAGACTATGGCTACACCTTC.

As for this clone: With a much larger clone just one base away, this may be a read error. The J gene is TRBJ1-5, the V gene TRBV7-2; TRBD1 aligns across 9 bases. The length of the CDR3 is 14 residues. Germline CDR1 and CDR2: SGHTA and FQGNSA. V lost 1 base and J lost 7; bases outside the gene matches: 2. CDR3 sequence reads: CASSLETGGQPQHF. CDR3 DNA sequence: TGTGCCAGCAGCTTAGAGACAGGGGGGCAGCCCCAGCATTTT.

V is TRBV18 and J is TRBJ2-7; 7 nucleotides line up with TRBD1. The CDR3 is made up of 15 amino acids. Per germline, CDR1 KGHSH and CDR2 LQKENI. The ends lost 3 bases at V and 2 bases at J; junction bases unmatched: 7. DNA of the CDR3: TGTGCCAGCTCACCCGGACAGGCCCCTACCTACGAGCAGTACTTC. Its translation is CASSPGQAPTYEQYF.

The chain joins TRBV9 to TRBJ1-5, with D unresolved. The CDR3 is 17 amino acids. Germline values: CDR1 SGDLS, CDR2 YYNGEE. Trimming stripped 3 bases from V and 0 bases from J, with 16 bases between. The CDR3: CASSASRTTSSNQPQHF. The CDR3 nucleotides are TGTGCCAGCAGCGCTAGCCGGACCACCTCTAGCAATCAGCCCCAGCATTTT.